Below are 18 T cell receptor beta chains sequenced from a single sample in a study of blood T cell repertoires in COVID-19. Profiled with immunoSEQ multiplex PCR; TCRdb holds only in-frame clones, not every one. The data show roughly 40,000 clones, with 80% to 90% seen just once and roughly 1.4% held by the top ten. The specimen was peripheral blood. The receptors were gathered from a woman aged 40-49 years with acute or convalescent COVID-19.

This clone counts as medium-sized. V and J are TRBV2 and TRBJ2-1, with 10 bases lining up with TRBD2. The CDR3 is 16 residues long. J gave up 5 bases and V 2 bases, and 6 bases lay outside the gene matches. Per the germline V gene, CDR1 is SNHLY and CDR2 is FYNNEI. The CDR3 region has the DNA TGTGCCAGCAGTGAAAACCCCGGGACTAGCGACAATGAGCAGTTCTTC. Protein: CASSENPGTSDNEQFF. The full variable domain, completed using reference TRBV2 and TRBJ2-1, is EPEVTQTPSHQVTQMGQEVILRCVPISNHLYFYWYRQILGQKVEFLVSFYNNEISEKSEIFDDQFSVERPDGSNFTLKIRSTKLEDSAMYFCASSENPGTSDNEQFFGPGTRLTVL.

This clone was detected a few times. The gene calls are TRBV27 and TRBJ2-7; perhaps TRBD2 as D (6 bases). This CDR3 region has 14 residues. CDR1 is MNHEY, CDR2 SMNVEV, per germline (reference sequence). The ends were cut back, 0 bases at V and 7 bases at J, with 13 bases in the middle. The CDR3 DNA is TGTGCCAGCAGTTTATCACGGGGGTTTAAAGAGCAGTACTTC. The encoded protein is CASSLSRGFKEQYF.

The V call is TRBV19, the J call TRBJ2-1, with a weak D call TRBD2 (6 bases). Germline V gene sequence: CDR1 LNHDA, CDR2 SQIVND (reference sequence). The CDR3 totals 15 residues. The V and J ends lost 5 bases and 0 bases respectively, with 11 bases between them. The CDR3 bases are TGTGCCAGTAGTCCTCGGGGGACCTCCTACAATGAGCAGTTCTTC. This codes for CASSPRGTSYNEQFF.

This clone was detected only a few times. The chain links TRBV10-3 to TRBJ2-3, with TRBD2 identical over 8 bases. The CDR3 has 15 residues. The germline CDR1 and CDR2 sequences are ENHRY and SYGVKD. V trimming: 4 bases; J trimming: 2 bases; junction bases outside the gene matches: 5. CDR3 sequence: CAISVETSATDTQYF. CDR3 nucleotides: TGTGCCATCAGTGTCGAGACTAGCGCCACAGATACGCAGTATTTT.

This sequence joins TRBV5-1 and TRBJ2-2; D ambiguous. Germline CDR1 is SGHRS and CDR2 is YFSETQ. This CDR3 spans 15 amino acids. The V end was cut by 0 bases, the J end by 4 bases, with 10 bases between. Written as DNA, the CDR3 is TGCGCCAGCAGCTTGGTGTCAGGCAGCACCGGGGAGCTGTTTTTT. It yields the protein CASSLVSGSTGELFF.

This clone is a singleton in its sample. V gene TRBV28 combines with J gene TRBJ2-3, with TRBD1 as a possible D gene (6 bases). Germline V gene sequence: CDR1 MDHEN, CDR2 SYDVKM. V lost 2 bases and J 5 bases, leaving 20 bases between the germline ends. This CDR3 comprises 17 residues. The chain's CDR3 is CASSLISITGIGDTQYF. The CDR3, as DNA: TGTGCCAGCAGTTTAATCTCGATCACAGGGATAGGAGATACGCAGTATTTT. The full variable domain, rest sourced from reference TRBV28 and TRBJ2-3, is DVKVTQSSRYLVKRTGEKVFLECVQDMDHENMFWYRQDPGLGLRLIYFSYDVKMKEKGDIPEGYSVSREKKERFSLILESASTNQTSMYLCASSLISITGIGDTQYFGPGTRLTVL.

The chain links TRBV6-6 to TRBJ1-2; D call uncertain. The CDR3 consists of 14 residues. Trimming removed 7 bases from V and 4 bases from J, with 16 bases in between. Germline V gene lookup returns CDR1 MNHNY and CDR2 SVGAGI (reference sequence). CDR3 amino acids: CASTQRLEGYGYTF. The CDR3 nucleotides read TGTGCCAGCACCCAACGGCTCGAGGGCTATGGCTACACCTTC.

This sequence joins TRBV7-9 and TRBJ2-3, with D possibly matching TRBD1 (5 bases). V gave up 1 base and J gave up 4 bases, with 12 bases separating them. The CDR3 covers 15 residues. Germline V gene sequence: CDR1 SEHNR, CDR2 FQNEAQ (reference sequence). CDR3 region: CASSLGAGLADTQYF. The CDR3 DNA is TGTGCCAGCAGCTTAGGGGCAGGGTTGGCAGATACGCAGTATTTT.

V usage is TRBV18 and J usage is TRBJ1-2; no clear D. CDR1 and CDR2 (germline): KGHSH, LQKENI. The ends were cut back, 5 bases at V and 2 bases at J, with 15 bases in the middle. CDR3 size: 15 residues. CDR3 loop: CASSSRTRGNYGYTF. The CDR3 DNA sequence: TGTGCCAGCTCATCCAGGACCCGAGGGAACTATGGCTACACCTTC.

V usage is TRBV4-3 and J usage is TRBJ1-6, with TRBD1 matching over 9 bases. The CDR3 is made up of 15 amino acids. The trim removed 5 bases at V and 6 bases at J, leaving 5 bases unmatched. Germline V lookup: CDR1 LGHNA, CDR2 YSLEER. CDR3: CASSSGTGRNSPLHF. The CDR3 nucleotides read TGCGCCAGCAGCTCAGGGACAGGGCGTAATTCACCCCTCCACTTT.

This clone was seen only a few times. For the CDR3, the DNA is TGCGCCAGCAGTGACACAGGGAAGGGGAATAATGAGCAGTTCTTC. Encoded protein: CASSDTGKGNNEQFF. This sequence joins TRBV10-1 and TRBJ2-1; D might be TRBD1 (6 bases). CDR1 WNHNN and CDR2 SYGVQD come from the germline V gene (reference sequence). CDR3 length: 15 amino acids. Trimming removed 3 bases from V and 7 bases from J, with 16 bases in between.

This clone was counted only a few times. CDR3 sequence (DNA): TGTGCCAGCAGTTCCCGCGGGGGGCCGCACACTGAAGCTTTCTTT. This sequence encodes CASSSRGGPHTEAFF. This rearrangement joins TRBV27 to TRBJ1-1; tentative D call: TRBD1 (6 bases). This CDR3 region has 15 residues. V was clipped by 4 bases and J by 3 bases, with 15 bases between them. The germline V gene encodes CDR1 MNHEY and CDR2 SMNVEV (reference sequence).

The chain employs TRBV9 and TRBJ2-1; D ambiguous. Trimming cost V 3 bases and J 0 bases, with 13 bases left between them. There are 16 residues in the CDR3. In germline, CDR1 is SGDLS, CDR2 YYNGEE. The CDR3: CASSALYSGSYNEQFF. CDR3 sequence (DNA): TGTGCCAGCAGCGCGCTTTATAGTGGCTCCTACAATGAGCAGTTCTTC.

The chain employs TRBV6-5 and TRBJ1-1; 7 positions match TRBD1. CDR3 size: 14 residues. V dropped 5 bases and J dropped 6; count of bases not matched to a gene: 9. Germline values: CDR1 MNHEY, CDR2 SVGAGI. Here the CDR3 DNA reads TGTGCCAGCAGTCTAAAGACAGGGATCGCTGAAGCTTTCTTT. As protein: CASSLKTGIAEAFF.

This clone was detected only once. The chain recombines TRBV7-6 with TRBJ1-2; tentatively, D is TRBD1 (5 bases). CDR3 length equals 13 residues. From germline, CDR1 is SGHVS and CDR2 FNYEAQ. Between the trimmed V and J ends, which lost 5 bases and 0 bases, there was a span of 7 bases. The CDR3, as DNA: TGTGCCAGCAGCCCGACAGCTAACTATGGCTACACCTTC. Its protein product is CASSPTANYGYTF.

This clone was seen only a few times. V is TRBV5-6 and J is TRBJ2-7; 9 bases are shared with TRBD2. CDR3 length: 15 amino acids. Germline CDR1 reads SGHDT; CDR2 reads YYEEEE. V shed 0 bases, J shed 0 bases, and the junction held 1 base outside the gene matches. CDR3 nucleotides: TGTGCCAGCAGCTTGGGCGGGGGGGACTCCTACGAGCAGTACTTC. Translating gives CASSLGGGDSYEQYF.

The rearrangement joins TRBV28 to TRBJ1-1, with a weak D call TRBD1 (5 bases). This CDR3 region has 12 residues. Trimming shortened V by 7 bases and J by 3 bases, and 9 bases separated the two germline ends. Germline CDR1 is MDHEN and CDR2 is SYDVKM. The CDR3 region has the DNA TGTGCCAGCAAGGAGGGGTACACTGAAGCTTTCTTT. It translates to CASKEGYTEAFF.

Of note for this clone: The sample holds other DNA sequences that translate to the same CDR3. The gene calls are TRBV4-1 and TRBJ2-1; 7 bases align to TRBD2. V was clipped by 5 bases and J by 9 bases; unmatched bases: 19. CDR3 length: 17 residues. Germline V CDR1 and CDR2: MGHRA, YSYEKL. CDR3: CASSFTQPGLPTSEQFF. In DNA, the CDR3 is TGCGCCAGCAGCTTCACACAACCGGGACTACCCACGAGTGAGCAGTTCTTC.